This entry is about one T cell receptor beta chain. Its target antigen remains unknown. No base quality values were provided; no much bigger clone lies one nucleotide off. The data belong to a study of shared clonotypes between healthy human individuals (dated by TCRdb to the early 2020s). Concerning the study at large: Three men and a couple of women, aged 18 to 49 years, made up the cohort. Different laboratories and diverse techniques were used to prepare libraries and sequence TCR repertoires, to increase sequencing depth and limit assay-specific biases. Blood TCR repertoires of about 5 healthy adults were deeply sequenced to estimate repertoire size and the extent of clonotype sharing between individuals. Per donor, three plates each were used for CD4 naive and CD4 memory, two for CD8 naive, and one for CD8 memory. Between about 0.94 and 8.9 billion PBMCs per donor were obtained by leukapheresis. The paper's findings and limits, for the study overall: Incomplete sequencing was indicated by rarefaction of sorted-subset datasets, despite the large sequencing depth. Clonotypes shared by all four sorted-subset donors showed higher generation probabilities than non-shared clonotypes. Sampling was restricted to blood, and TCR repertoires in tissues likely differ from the TCR repertoires found in blood. Estimated clonotype richness was generally larger for naive than for memory subsets. The genetic and exposure-history diversity represented was limited by the small number of donors. Approximately 5% of naive CD4, 3.5% of naive CD8, about 2.5% of memory CD4, and 0.4% of memory CD8 clonotypes were shared across a few donors. Pairwise subsampling indicated that sequencing depth was expected to affect the degree of clonotype sharing among donors.

CD8 naive samples were CD45RO-negative cells positively selected for CCR7, giving a CD45RA+CCR7+ population that excluded TemRA cells. Donors were healthy HIV-negative adults with no recently reported acute infections or vaccinations. All donors were Caucasian adults living in Nashville, Tennessee, USA. Blood was obtained by leukapheresis, after which PBMCs were separated by Ficoll-Histopaque density gradient centrifugation and cryopreserved in liquid nitrogen vapor phase. Analytical flow cytometry was used to check the purity and quantity of every magnetically sorted T cell population. From each sorted fraction, genomic DNA was isolated and quantified by UV absorbance on a Nanodrop 2000c. TCR CDR3 regions were amplified from genomic DNA by multiplex PCR using the deep immunoSEQ assay. Genomic DNA extracted from each cell subset was distributed evenly over all wells of several immunoSEQ 96-well plates, and each plate served as one replicate. For sorted subsets, about 210 ng of genomic DNA, equivalent to some 33,000 T cell genomes, went into each replicate PCR. Purified libraries were measured with a Qubit 3.0 fluorometer, size-checked on a Bioanalyzer 2100, and measured again with the KAPA Library Quantification kit. Every immunoSEQ 96-well plate was sequenced on a separate single-read 150-cycle Illumina NextSeq 550 flow cell. The authors' analysis ran thus. The immunoSEQ output contained only junctional sequences without quality scores, so filtering could not match that applied to full-length reads. Sequences were annotated with PyIR, a Python wrapper for IgBLAST v1.9, using IMGT germline references to assign V/J genes and CDR3. Any read was removed if the V/J assignment was weak (E-value above 1e-6), the CDR3 was missing, or the read contained stop codons, out-of-frame junctions, or ambiguous translated residues. V3J clonotypes were defined by identical inferred V gene, J gene, and CDR3 amino acid sequence. Percentage overlap between repertoires was computed as shared unique clonotypes divided by the size of the smaller repertoire. Repertoire richness was assessed with RTK rarefaction, the Chao1 estimator, and Recon v2.1 estimates of unobserved clonotypes. Generation probabilities were computed with OLGA for all TCRbeta clonotypes obtained by the gDNA method from a few donors. As stored in TCRdb, this immuneACCESS dataset retains in-frame rearrangements with V and J assigned. A fraction of the clones does not appear; measured against another copy, unresolved V genes explain less than half of the discrepancy, and the remainder lacks a known reason. The V and J calls and clone size come from that table; D and trimming were worked out from the DNA. The sample includes approximately 2,200,000 clones, with about 93% observed a single time. About 1.8% of the sample rests with the top ten.

Including the terminal cysteine and phenylalanine, the CDR3 comprises 13 residues. Solely the CDR3 DNA is kept, with 39 bases framed from the first base. From the germline V gene, CDR1 is SQVTM and CDR2 is ANQGSEA. V has 4 bases trimmed and J has 7 bases trimmed; junction bases matching no gene number 4. Input material: naive CD8+ T cells from PBMCs. This specimen's cell subset or site label, per the study, means: CD45RA+CCR7+. The rearranged chain carries TRBV29-1 and TRBJ2-1, and 10 bases in between align with TRBD2. This receptor was identified in a man aged 18 to 29 in good health. Some clones in this sample may be carry-over from other donors' samples. The sequenced DNA is TGCAGCGTTGTACTAGCGGGGTTAAATGAGCAGTTCTTC. This translates into CSVVLAGLNEQFF.